The sequence of this T cell receptor beta chain was determined in a study of blood T cell repertoires in COVID-19. Study background: Both acute and convalescent COVID-19 samples were obtained from the United States, Italy and Spain. Sample material is recorded as cDNA or gDNA derived from T cells, B-cell-depleted T cells, or PBMCs.

In the original workflow: Estimation of nucleated cell counts was performed using reference gene primer amplification. Assay used: immunoSEQ multiplex PCR; TCRdb lists only in-frame clones, some missing. The V and J calls and clone size are taken from that table; D and trimming were inferred from the DNA. The sample consists of approximately 31,000 clones, 85% of them appearing once. The V end lost 3 bases, the J end lost 4 bases, and 9 bases lay between the germline ends. CDR3 length: 13 amino acids. Germline lookup yields CDR1 MNHEY and CDR2 SMNVEV (reference sequence). The source material was peripheral blood. The source is a man older than 75 with active COVID-19. This chain uses TRBV27 with TRBJ1-2; D is unresolved. In nucleotides, the CDR3 is TGTGCCAGCAGTTTCGGCAGGCGCTATGGCTACACCTTC. Translating gives CASSFGRRYGYTF.